This T cell receptor beta chain was captured in a study of shared clonotypes between healthy human individuals. The CDR3 has 13 residues. 300 ng DNA, roughly 27,000 T cell genomes, went into unsorted PBMC replicate PCRs. The repertoire was sequenced with immunoSEQ multiplex PCR; TCRdb's copy has only in-frame clones and lacks some. Of fewer than 500,000 clones listed, about 80% are singletons. The sequenced material came from PBMCs. The sequence was collected from a woman in her thirties or forties in good health. Some clones in this sample may be carry-over from other donors' samples. The chain employs TRBV21-1 and TRBJ1-2; the table gives TRBD1 as D, unverified against the DNA. TRBV21-1 is a recognized pseudogene. CDR3 protein: CASSNRDRGGYTF. In nucleotides, the CDR3 is TGTGCCAGCAGCAACCGGGACAGGGGTGGCTACACCTTC.